This T cell receptor beta chain came from a study of vaccination effects on CD4 cells after COVID-19. Looking at the study overall: Post-vaccine sampling took place a median of 72 days after the second dose.

Data came from immunoSEQ multiplex PCR; TCRdb stores just in-frame clones and leaves some out. The sample carries roughly 34,000 clones, roughly four fifths recorded once. V trimming: 2 bases; J trimming: 4 bases; junction bases outside the gene matches: 9. Germline-derived CDR1 and CDR2 are ENHRY and SYGVKD. This CDR3 contains 16 residues. A note on this clone: Its specificity is not known.

In the ViraFEST assay, antigen-specific CD4+ clonotypes were identified by expansion after peptide-pool stimulation. When less than 13 days of culture had elapsed, CD4+ T cells were isolated. Each participant was administered two doses of either the BNT162b2 or the mRNA-1273 vaccine. Study-wide results and caveats: Vaccine-induced clones in healthy vaccinees cross-reacted with common cold coronaviruses in only 1 of 255 cases.

The V call is TRBV10-3, the J call TRBJ2-3, with TRBD1 matching over 7 bases. The sequencing here drew on CD4+ T cells from PBMCs cultured with HCoV-NL63 spike peptides, taken after COVID-19 vaccination. This sequence originates from a human donor who received a COVID-19 vaccine. Some clones in this sample may be carry-over from other donors' samples. CDR3 region: CAISEPRQGPPDTQYF. As DNA, the CDR3 is TGTGCCATCAGTGAGCCGAGACAGGGCCCCCCAGATACGCAGTATTTT.